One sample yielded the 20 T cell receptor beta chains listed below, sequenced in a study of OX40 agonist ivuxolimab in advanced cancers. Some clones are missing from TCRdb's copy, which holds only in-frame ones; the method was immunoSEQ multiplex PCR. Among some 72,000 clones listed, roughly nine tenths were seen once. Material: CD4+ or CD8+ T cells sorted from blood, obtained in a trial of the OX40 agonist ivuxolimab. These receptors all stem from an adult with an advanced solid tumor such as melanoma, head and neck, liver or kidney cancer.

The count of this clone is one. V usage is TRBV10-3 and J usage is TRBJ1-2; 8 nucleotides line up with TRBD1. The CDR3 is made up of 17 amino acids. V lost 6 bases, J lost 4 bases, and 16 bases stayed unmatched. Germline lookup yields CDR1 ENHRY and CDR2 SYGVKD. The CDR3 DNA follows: TGTGCCATCAGCGAGGGAGGACAGGGCCCTTTCCTCTATGGCTACACCTTC. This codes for CAISEGGQGPFLYGYTF.

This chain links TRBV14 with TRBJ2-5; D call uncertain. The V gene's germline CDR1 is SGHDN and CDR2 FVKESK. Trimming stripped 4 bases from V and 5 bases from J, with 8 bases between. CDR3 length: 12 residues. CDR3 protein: CASSRSVETQYF. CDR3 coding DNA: TGTGCCAGCAGCCGGAGCGTGGAGACCCAGTACTTC.

The CDR3 here is CASSEFGGDRGLEQYF. Here the CDR3 DNA reads TGTGCCAGCAGTGAATTTGGTGGGGACAGGGGGCTTGAGCAGTACTTC. This rearrangement joins TRBV25-1 to TRBJ2-7, with 12 positions matching TRBD1. Germline CDR1 is MGHDK and CDR2 is SYGVNS. V lost 1 base and J lost 7; bases outside the gene matches: 8. The CDR3 consists of 16 residues.

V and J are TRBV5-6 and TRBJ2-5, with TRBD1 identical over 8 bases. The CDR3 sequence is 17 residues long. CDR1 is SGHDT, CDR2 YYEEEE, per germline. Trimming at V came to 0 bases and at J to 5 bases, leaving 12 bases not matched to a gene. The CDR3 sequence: CASSLDQGARLEETQYF. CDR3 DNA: TGTGCCAGCAGCTTGGACCAGGGGGCACGATTAGAGGAGACCCAGTACTTC.

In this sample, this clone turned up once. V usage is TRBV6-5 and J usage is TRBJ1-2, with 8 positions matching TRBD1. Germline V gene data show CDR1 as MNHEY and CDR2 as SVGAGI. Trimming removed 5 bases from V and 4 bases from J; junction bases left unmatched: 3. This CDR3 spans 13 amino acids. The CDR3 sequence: CASSLDRAYGYTF. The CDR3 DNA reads TGTGCCAGCAGTCTGGACAGGGCCTATGGCTACACCTTC.

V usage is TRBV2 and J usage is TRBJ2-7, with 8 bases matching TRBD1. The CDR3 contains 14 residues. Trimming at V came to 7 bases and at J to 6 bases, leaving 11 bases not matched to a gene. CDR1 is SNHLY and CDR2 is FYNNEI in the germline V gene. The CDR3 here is CASTQGASRLEQYF. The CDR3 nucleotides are TGTGCCAGCACTCAGGGGGCTTCCCGCCTCGAGCAGTACTTC.

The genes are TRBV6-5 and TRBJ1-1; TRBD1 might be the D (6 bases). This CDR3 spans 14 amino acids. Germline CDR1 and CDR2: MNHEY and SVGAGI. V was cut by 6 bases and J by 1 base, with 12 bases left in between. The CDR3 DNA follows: TGTGCCAGCAGGGAGGGGGGACAGAACACTGAAGCTTTCTTT. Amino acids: CASREGGQNTEAFF.

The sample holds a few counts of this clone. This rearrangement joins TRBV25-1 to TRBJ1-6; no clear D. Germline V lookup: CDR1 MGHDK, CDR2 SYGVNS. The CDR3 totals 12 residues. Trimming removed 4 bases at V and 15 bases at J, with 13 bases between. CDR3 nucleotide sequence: TGTGCCAGCAGTGTTTCCTCGGCGCTCCTCCACTTT. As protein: CASSVSSALLHF.

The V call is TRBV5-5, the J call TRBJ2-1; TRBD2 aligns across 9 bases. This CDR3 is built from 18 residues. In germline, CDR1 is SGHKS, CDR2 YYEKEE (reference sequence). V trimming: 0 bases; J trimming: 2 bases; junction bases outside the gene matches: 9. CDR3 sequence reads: CASSLALAGLSPYNEQFF. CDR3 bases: TGTGCCAGCAGCTTGGCACTAGCGGGCCTGTCCCCCTACAATGAGCAGTTCTTC.

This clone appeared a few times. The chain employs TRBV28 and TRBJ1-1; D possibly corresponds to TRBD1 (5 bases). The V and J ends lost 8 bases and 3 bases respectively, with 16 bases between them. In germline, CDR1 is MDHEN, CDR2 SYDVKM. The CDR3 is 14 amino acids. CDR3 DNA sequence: TGTGCCAGCGAATCTCCGGAGGGACACACTGAAGCTTTCTTT. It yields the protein CASESPEGHTEAFF.

In nucleotides, the CDR3 is TGCGCCAGCAGCCTCGCTAGCGACTCCTACAATGAGCAGTTCTTC. This gives the protein CASSLASDSYNEQFF. This sequence joins TRBV5-1 and TRBJ2-1; D might be TRBD2 (6 bases). The CDR3 runs 15 residues. In germline, CDR1 is SGHRS, CDR2 YFSETQ. V was trimmed by 4 bases and J by 0 bases, leaving 11 bases between them.

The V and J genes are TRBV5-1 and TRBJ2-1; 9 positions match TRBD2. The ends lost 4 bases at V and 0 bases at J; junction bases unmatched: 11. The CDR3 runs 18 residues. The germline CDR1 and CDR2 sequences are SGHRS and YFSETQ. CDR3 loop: CASSPYPSGGYSYNEQFF. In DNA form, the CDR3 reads TGCGCCAGCAGCCCTTATCCCAGCGGGGGGTACTCCTACAATGAGCAGTTCTTC.

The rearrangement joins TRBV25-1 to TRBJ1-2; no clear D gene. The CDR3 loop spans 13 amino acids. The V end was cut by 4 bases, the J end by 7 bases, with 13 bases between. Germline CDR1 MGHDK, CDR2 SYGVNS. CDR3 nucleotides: TGTGCCAGCAGTGCATTCATGGCGGGTGGCTACACCTTC. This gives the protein CASSAFMAGGYTF.

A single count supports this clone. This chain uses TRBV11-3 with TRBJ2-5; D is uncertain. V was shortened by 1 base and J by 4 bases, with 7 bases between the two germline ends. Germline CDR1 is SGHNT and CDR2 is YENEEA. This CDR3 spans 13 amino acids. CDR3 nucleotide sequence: TGTGCCAGCAGCTTAGGTTGGGGAGAGACCCAGTACTTC. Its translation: CASSLGWGETQYF.

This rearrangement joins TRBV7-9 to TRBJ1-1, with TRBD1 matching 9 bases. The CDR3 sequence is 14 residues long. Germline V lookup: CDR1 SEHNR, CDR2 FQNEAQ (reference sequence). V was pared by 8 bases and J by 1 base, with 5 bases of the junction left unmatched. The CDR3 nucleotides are TGTGCCAGCTTGCTACAGGGGGCGAACACTGAAGCTTTCTTT. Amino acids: CASLLQGANTEAFF. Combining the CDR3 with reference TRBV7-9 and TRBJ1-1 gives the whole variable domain DTGVSQNPRHKITKRGQNVTFRCDPISEHNRLYWYRQTLGQGPEFLTYFQNEAQLEKSRLLSDRFSAERPKGSFSTLEIQRTEQGDSAMYLCASLLQGANTEAFFGQGTRLTVV.

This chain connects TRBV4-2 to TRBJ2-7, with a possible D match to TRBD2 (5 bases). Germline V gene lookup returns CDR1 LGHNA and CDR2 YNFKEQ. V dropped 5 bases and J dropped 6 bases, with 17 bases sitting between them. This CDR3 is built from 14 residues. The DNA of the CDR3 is TGTGCCAGCAGCGGGCTCCCGGGCCGGGGCGAGCAGTACTTC. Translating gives CASSGLPGRGEQYF.

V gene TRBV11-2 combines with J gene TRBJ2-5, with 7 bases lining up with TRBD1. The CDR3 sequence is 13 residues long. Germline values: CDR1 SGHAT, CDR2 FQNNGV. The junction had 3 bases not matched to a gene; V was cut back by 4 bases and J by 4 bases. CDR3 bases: TGTGCCAGCAGCTCGACAGGGCCAGAGACCCAGTACTTC. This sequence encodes CASSSTGPETQYF.

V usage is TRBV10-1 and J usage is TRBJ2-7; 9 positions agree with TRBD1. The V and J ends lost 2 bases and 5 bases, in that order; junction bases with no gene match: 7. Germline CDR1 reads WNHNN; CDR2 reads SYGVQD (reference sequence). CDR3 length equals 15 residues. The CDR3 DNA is TGCGCCAGCAGTGAGCATACCTGGGACAGGGACGAGCAGTACTTC. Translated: CASSEHTWDRDEQYF.

The CDR3 spells CASTTGAYGYTF. CDR3 nucleotides: TGTGCCAGCACCACAGGTGCATATGGCTACACCTTC. This chain links TRBV28 with TRBJ1-2; D perhaps matches TRBD1 (5 bases). Germline CDR1 reads MDHEN; CDR2 reads SYDVKM. The CDR3 has 12 residues. Trimming took off 7 bases at V and 5 bases at J, with 11 bases between the two ends.

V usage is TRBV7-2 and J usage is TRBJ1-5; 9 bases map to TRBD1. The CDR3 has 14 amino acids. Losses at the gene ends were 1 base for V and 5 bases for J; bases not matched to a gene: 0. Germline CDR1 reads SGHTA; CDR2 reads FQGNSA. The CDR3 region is CASSLGQGDQPQHF. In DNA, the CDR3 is TGTGCCAGCAGCTTAGGACAGGGGGATCAGCCCCAGCATTTT.